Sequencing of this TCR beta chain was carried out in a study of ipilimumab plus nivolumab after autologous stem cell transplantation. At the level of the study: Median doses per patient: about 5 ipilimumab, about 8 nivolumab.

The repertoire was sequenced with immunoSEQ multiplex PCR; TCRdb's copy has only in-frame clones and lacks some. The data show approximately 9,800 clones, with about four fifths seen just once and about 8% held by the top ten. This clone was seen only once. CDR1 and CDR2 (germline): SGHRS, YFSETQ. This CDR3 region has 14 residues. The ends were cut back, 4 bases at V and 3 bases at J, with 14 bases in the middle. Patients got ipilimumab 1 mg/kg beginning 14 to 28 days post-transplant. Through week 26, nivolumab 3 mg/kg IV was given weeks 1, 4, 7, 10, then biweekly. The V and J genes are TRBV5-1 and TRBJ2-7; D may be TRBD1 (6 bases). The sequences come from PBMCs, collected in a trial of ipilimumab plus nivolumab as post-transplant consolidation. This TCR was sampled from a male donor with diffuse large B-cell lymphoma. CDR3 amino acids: CASSQLTGYYEQYF. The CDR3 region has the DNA TGCGCCAGCAGCCAATTGACAGGTTACTACGAGCAGTACTTC.